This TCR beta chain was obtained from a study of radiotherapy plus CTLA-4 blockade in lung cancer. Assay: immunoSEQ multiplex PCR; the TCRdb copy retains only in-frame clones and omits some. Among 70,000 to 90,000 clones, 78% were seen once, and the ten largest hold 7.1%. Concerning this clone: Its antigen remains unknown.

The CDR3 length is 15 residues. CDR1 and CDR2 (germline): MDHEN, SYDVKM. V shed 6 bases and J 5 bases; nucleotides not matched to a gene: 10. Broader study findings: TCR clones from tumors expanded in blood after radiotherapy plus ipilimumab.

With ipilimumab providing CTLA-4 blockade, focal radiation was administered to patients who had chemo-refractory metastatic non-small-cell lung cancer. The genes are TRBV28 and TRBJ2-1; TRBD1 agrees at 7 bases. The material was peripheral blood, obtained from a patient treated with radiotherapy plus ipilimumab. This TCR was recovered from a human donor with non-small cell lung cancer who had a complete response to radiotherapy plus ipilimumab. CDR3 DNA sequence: TGTGCCAGCAGCCTGACAGGGAAGTTGGACAATGAGCAGTTCTTC. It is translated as CASSLTGKLDNEQFF.